A selection of T cell receptor beta chains follows, all from one sample in a study of blood T cell repertoires in COVID-19. Produced via immunoSEQ multiplex PCR; TCRdb's table is partial and in-frame only. The sample consists of roughly 260,000 clones, 70% to 90% of them appearing once. The sample was peripheral blood. The receptor source for this set is a woman aged 40 to 50 who had recovered from COVID-19. The CDR3 runs from the conserved cysteine through the conserved F or W. A D gene is named only where the DNA matches it firmly. The listing skips clone size in some rows; elsewhere it reads once, few, many or a size class.

TRBV5-4	.	.	TRBJ2-1	CASSLLAAYNEQFF	TGTGCCAGCAGCTTACTAGCTGCGTACAATGAGCAGTTCTTC
TRBV11-3	.	TRBD1	TRBJ2-1	CASSLGTGGLINEQFF	TGTGCCAGCAGCTTAGGCACAGGGGGTCTGATCAATGAGCAGTTCTTC
TRBV3-1/TRBV3-2	.	TRBD2	TRBJ2-3	CASSQDNLAGIPTDTQYF	TGTGCCAGCAGCCAAGATAACCTAGCGGGGATACCCACAGATACGCAGTATTTT
TRBV19	.	.	TRBJ1-6	CASSIESGTSPLHF	TGTGCCAGTAGTATAGAATCCGGTACGTCACCCCTCCACTTT
TRBV2	.	TRBD1	TRBJ1-4	CASRGDRGREKLFF	TGTGCCAGCAGGGGAGACAGGGGGCGAGAAAAACTGTTTTTT
TRBV28	.	.	TRBJ1-4	CASTLQGWAEANEKLFF	TGTGCCAGCACCTTGCAGGGATGGGCTGAGGCTAATGAAAAACTGTTTTTT
TRBV7-8	.	TRBD2	TRBJ2-2	CASSLGGGANTGELFF	TGTGCCAGCAGCTTAGGCGGGGGGGCTAACACCGGGGAGCTGTTTTTT
TRBV5-4	.	TRBD1	TRBJ1-1	CASRSTGARANTESFF	TGTGCCAGCAGGTCAACAGGGGCGCGGGCGAACACTGAATCTTTCTTT
TRBV7-9	.	TRBD1	TRBJ1-4	CASSLTGTGREKLFF	TGTGCCAGCAGTTTGACCGGGACAGGGAGAGAAAAACTGTTTTTT
TRBV30	.	.	TRBJ1-6	CAWSFGRDSPLHF	TGTGCCTGGAGTTTCGGGAGGGATTCACCCCTCCACTTT
TRBV9	.	TRBD1	TRBJ2-2	CASSGGQGRTGELFF	TGTGCCAGCAGCGGTGGACAGGGACGAACCGGGGAGCTGTTTTTT
TRBV3-1/TRBV3-2	.	TRBD1	TRBJ2-1	CASSQGQGKLVNEQFF	TGTGCCAGCAGCCAAGGACAGGGGAAGCTGGTAAATGAGCAGTTCTTC
TRBV7-6	.	.	TRBJ1-6	CASSLYGHSLHF	TGTGCCAGCAGCTTATACGGACATTCCCTCCACTTT
TRBV11-3	.	.	TRBJ1-6	CASSLEIGSPLHF	TGTGCCAGCAGCTTAGAAATTGGCTCACCCCTCCACTTT
TRBV4-1	.	TRBD2	TRBJ2-1	CASSQGVASGRSRNEQFF	TGCGCCAGCAGCCAAGGGGTGGCTAGCGGGAGATCTCGGAATGAGCAGTTCTTC
TRBV7-6	.	.	TRBJ2-7	CASSLAFGEYYEQYF	TGTGCCAGCAGCTTAGCGTTCGGTGAATACTACGAGCAGTACTTC
TRBV5-4	few	TRBD1	TRBJ2-3	CASSLDRGVTDTQYF	TGTGCCAGCAGCCTTGACAGGGGGGTCACAGATACGCAGTATTTT
TRBV30	few	.	TRBJ1-2	CAWSQDSNYGYTF	TGTGCCTGGAGCCAGGACAGTAACTATGGCTACACCTTC
TRBV7-2	.	TRBD2	TRBJ2-1	CASSLAGLAGGQGEQFF	TGTGCCAGCAGCTTAGCAGGGCTAGCGGGAGGGCAGGGCGAGCAGTTCTTC
TRBV6-5	.	TRBD1	TRBJ1-2	CASSGQGGYYGYTF	TGTGCCAGCAGCGGACAGGGGGGTTACTATGGCTACACCTTC
TRBV18	.	.	TRBJ1-1	CASSPLEGEATEAFF	TGTGCCAGCTCACCACTCGAAGGGGAGGCCACTGAAGCTTTCTTT
TRBV18	.	TRBD2	TRBJ2-3	CASSRAGGGSVYF	TGTGCCAGCTCACGAGCCGGTGGCGGGAGCGTGTATTTT
TRBV10-3	.	TRBD1	TRBJ1-2	CASLRPGTVYGYTF	TGTGCCTCCCTTAGGCCCGGGACAGTCTATGGCTACACCTTC
TRBV27	.	TRBD1	TRBJ1-1	CASGDRGRQLYAFF	TGTGCCAGCGGGGACAGGGGACGCCAACTTTATGCTTTCTTT
TRBV5-1	.	.	TRBJ1-6	CASSLSGFDSPLHF	TGCGCCAGCAGCTTGTCAGGGTTTGATTCACCCCTCCACTTT
TRBV4-1	.	.	TRBJ2-7	CASSQEYPGTYEQYF	TGCGCCAGCAGCCAAGAATATCCAGGAACCTACGAGCAGTACTTC
TRBV7-2	.	TRBD1	TRBJ1-3	CASSLGQGTYTIYF	TGTGCCAGCAGCTTAGGACAGGGGACCTACACCATATATTTT
TRBV28	.	.	TRBJ1-5	CASSFSSRVRESNQPQHF	TGTGCCAGCAGTTTTTCGTCACGGGTCAGGGAAAGCAATCAGCCCCAGCATTTT
TRBV29-1	.	TRBD2	TRBJ2-7	CSVRGGPAYEQYF	TGCAGCGTTAGGGGAGGGCCCGCCTACGAGCAGTACTTC
TRBV5-1	.	.	TRBJ2-3	CASGRTHSTDTQYF	TGCGCCAGCGGGAGGACTCATAGCACAGATACGCAGTATTTT
TRBV5-6	.	TRBD1	TRBJ2-7	CASSLALGTGGREQYF	TGTGCCAGCAGCTTGGCCTTAGGGACAGGGGGGCGCGAGCAGTACTTC
TRBV5-1	once	TRBD1	TRBJ2-2	CASSLGTVNTGELFF	TGCGCCAGCAGCCTCGGGACAGTCAACACCGGGGAGCTGTTTTTT
TRBV11-2	.	TRBD2	TRBJ2-5	CASSSRGLKEETQYF	TGTGCCAGCAGCTCGCGGGGACTAAAAGAAGAGACCCAGTACTTC
TRBV3-1/TRBV3-2	.	TRBD1	TRBJ2-7	CASSPGTGGNYEQYF	TGTGCCAGCAGCCCCGGGACAGGGGGCAACTACGAGCAGTACTTC
TRBV28	few	TRBD1	TRBJ2-1	CASRTTGYNEQFF	TGTGCCAGCCGAACGACAGGGTACAATGAGCAGTTCTTC
TRBV28	few	.	TRBJ2-7	CASSLTRGQPAWEQYF	TGTGCCAGCAGTTTAACTCGAGGCCAACCAGCTTGGGAGCAGTACTTC
TRBV2	.	.	TRBJ1-6	CASASGNSPLHF	TGTGCCAGCGCGTCGGGAAATTCACCCCTCCACTTT
TRBV7-9	.	TRBD1	TRBJ2-7	CASSLENRGYEQYF	TGTGCCAGCAGCTTAGAGAACAGGGGCTACGAGCAGTACTTC
TRBV7-2	.	.	TRBJ2-6	CASSLGLVPGANVLTF	TGTGCCAGCAGCTTAGGGCTAGTCCCTGGGGCCAACGTCCTGACTTTC
TRBV7-9	.	TRBD1	TRBJ2-3	CASLRRGGETDTQYF	TGTGCCAGCCTTAGGAGAGGGGGCGAAACAGATACGCAGTATTTT
TRBV10-3	.	.	TRBJ2-7	CAISDSSYEQYF	TGTGCCATCAGCGACAGCTCCTACGAGCAGTACTTC
TRBV28	.	.	TRBJ2-5	CASSPQQGGGRETQYF	TGTGCCAGCAGTCCCCAGCAAGGGGGGGGCCGGGAGACCCAGTACTTC
TRBV6-5	.	.	TRBJ2-3	CASRGASEHTDTQYF	TGTGCCAGCCGAGGGGCTAGCGAGCACACAGATACGCAGTATTTT
TRBV6-2/TRBV6-3	.	TRBD1	TRBJ1-2	CASSQKGALNYGYTF	TGTGCCAGCAGCCAGAAGGGGGCCCTGAACTATGGCTACACCTTC
TRBV7-9	.	.	TRBJ2-3	CASSSYGGRADTQYF	TGTGCCAGCAGCTCGTACGGGGGGCGCGCAGATACGCAGTATTTT
TRBV12-5	.	TRBD2	TRBJ2-1	CASGLVRSSGRYEQFF	TGTGCTAGTGGTTTGGTACGTTCTAGCGGGAGGTATGAGCAGTTCTTC